The present T cell receptor beta chain was sequenced within a study of blood T cell repertoires in COVID-19. Whole-study context: Italy, Spain and the United States were the sources of the convalescent and acute COVID-19 samples.

Cohort allocation depended upon clinical history that participants reported. V was clipped by 1 base and J by 0 bases, with 12 bases between them. Germline V gene lookup returns CDR1 SGHTA and CDR2 FQGNSA. CDR3 length: 17 residues. Under the authors' procedure: Amplification of reference gene primers provided the estimated nucleated cell counts. The assay was immunoSEQ multiplex PCR, and TCRdb's table has in-frame clones only and misses some. Clone size and V and J calls were adopted from that table, with D and trimming inferred from the DNA. Altogether about 280,000 clones are present, roughly 80% being singletons, with the ten largest covering 5%.

The chain is built from TRBV7-2 and TRBJ2-2; tentative D call: TRBD1 (6 bases). Sequenced: PBMCs or T cells enriched from blood (not recorded which). This TCR came from a man aged 40-49 years who had been exposed to COVID-19. CDR3 amino acids: CASSLGRGIANTGELFF. CDR3 nucleotide sequence: TGTGCCAGCAGCTTAGGCAGGGGAATCGCGAACACCGGGGAGCTGTTTTTT.